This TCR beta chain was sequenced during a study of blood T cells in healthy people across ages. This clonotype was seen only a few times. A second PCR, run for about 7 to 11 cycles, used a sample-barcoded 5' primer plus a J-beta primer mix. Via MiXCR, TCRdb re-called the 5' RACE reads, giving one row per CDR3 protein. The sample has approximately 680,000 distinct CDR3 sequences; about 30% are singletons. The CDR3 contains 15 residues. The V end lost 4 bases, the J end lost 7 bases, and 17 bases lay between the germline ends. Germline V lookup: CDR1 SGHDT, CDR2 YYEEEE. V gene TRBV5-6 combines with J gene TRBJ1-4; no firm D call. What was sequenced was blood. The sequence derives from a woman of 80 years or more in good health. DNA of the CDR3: TGTGCCAGCAGCGGGAGAGGGTATCAAGGTGAAAAACTGTTTTTT. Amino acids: CASSGRGYQGEKLFF.